This T cell receptor (beta chain) emerged from a study of cytomegalovirus exposure and HLA in healthy donors. A multiplex PCR was run with 60 Vbeta primers and 13 Jbeta primers. The assay was immunoSEQ multiplex PCR, and TCRdb's table has in-frame clones only and misses some. The specimen's table records around 160,000 clones. CDR1 is SNHLY, CDR2 FYNNEI, per germline. V was shortened by 6 bases and J by 0 bases, with 14 bases between the two germline ends. CDR3 length: 15 amino acids. Input material: PBMCs. The TCR was taken from a woman in her forties or fifties in good health and CMV-seronegative. V is TRBV2 and J is TRBJ2-5; perhaps TRBD1 as D (6 bases). The CDR3 sequence is CASSRGLSYQETQYF. CDR3 nucleotides: TGTGCCAGCAGCAGGGGATTATCGTACCAAGAGACCCAGTACTTC.